Sequencing of this T cell receptor beta chain was carried out in a study of CD4 and CD8 cells across lung adenocarcinoma regions. The patients had localized lung adenocarcinoma, a non-small cell subtype. Many counts were recorded for this clonotype. The ends lost 4 bases at V and 1 base at J; junction bases unmatched: 7. The CDR3 spans 16 residues. Germline CDR1 reads SGHKS; CDR2 reads YYEKEE (reference sequence). TCRdb recomputed calls from the PCR reads with MiXCR, one row per CDR3 protein. The data hold under 8,000 distinct CDR3 sequences, with over 40% observed a single time. The sample taken for sequencing was CD8+ T cells from the center of a lung tumor. This TCR was sampled from a female donor with lung adenocarcinoma. The CD4 and CD8 labels of this study may be unreliable. The rearrangement uses TRBV5-5 and TRBJ2-3; 9 bases line up with TRBD1. The CDR3 spells CASSKQGAPGTDTQYF. CDR3 DNA: TGTGCCAGCAGCAAACAGGGGGCCCCTGGCACAGATACGCAGTATTTT.